The next 29 T cell receptor beta chains were all read from a single sample in a study of PD-1 blockade in mismatch repair-deficient tumors. Profiled with immunoSEQ multiplex PCR; TCRdb holds only in-frame clones, not every one. Seen here are 38,000 or so clones, about 85% observed once, and the top ten hold over 3%. Sequencing used peripheral blood, obtained roughly 76 weeks after starting pembrolizumab. The receptors come from an adult with mismatch repair-deficient cancer.

This chain joins TRBV7-2 and TRBJ2-2, with unresolved D. V was clipped by 4 bases and J by 5 bases, with 8 bases between them. Germline V CDR1 and CDR2: SGHTA, FQGNSA. The CDR3 covers 13 residues. CDR3 sequence (DNA): TGTGCCAGCAGCTACGCTAGTACCGGGGAGCTGTTTTTT. This sequence encodes CASSYASTGELFF.

V is TRBV2 and J is TRBJ2-5; D may be TRBD1 or TRBD2 (6 bases each). This CDR3 contains 16 residues. From germline, CDR1 is SNHLY and CDR2 FYNNEI. Trimming took 6 bases from V and 1 from J, leaving 18 bases between them. CDR3 residues: CASRTPRGAPQETQYF. CDR3 coding DNA: TGTGCCAGCAGAACTCCTAGGGGGGCGCCCCAAGAGACCCAGTACTTC. Filled out from reference TRBV2 and TRBJ2-5, the complete variable domain reads EPEVTQTPSHQVTQMGQEVILRCVPISNHLYFYWYRQILGQKVEFLVSFYNNEISEKSEIFDDQFSVERPDGSNFTLKIRSTKLEDSAMYFCASRTPRGAPQETQYFGPGTRLLVL.

The V call is TRBV6-1, the J call TRBJ1-3; D uncertain. The germline V gene has CDR1 MNHNS and CDR2 SASEGT. The CDR3 is 16 residues long. The V end was cut by 3 bases, the J end by 4 bases, with 16 bases between. CDR3 nucleotides: TGTGCCAGCAGTGATAGGCCCGCTTTTACCGGAAACACCATATATTTT. This sequence encodes CASSDRPAFTGNTIYF.

The CDR3 sequence: CASSGRGSGQETQYF. The DNA for the CDR3 is TGTGCCAGCAGTGGCCGGGGGAGCGGGCAAGAGACCCAGTACTTC. The J gene is TRBJ2-5, the V gene TRBV6-1; possible D gene TRBD2, 6 bases. The V gene's germline CDR1 is MNHNS and CDR2 SASEGT. V was clipped by 4 bases and J by 2 bases, with 14 bases between them. The CDR3 has 15 residues.

This chain uses TRBV11-2 with TRBJ2-5; D call uncertain. The CDR3 consists of 16 residues. Trimming took 5 bases from V and 1 from J, leaving 17 bases between them. Looked up from germline, CDR1 is SGHAT and CDR2 is FQNNGV. DNA of the CDR3: TGTGCCAGCAGCCCCCCAGGCAATGTTTTCCAAGAGACCCAGTACTTC. Translating gives CASSPPGNVFQETQYF.

For the CDR3, the DNA is TGTGCCAGCAGCAAAGGTGAAGCGGATGGCTACACCTTC. It specifies CASSKGEADGYTF. The V and J genes are TRBV21-1 and TRBJ1-2. TRBV21-1 is a pseudogene locus. CDR3 length equals 13 residues.

The chain is built from TRBV30 and TRBJ2-5; D not resolved. V was trimmed by 5 bases and J by 1 base, leaving 14 bases between them. Germline CDR1 is GTSNPN and CDR2 is SVGIG (reference sequence). The CDR3 is 14 residues long. The CDR3 region is CAWPNRKIQETQYF. CDR3 bases: TGTGCCTGGCCGAACCGAAAAATCCAAGAGACCCAGTACTTC. Combining the CDR3 with reference TRBV30 and TRBJ2-5 gives the whole variable domain SQTIHQWPATLVQPVGSPLSLECTVEGTSNPNLYWYRQAAGRGLQLLFYSVGIGQISSEVPQNLSASRPQDRQFILSSKKLLLSDSGFYLCAWPNRKIQETQYFGPGTRLLVL.

CDR3 bases: TGCGCCAGCAGCCTTCAAGAGACCCAGTACTTC. It translates to CASSLQETQYF. J is TRBJ2-5 and V is TRBV5-1, with unresolved D. CDR1 SGHRS and CDR2 YFSETQ come from the germline V gene. The CDR3 sequence is 11 residues long. The ends were cut back, 4 bases at V and 2 bases at J, with 3 bases in the middle.

The chain links TRBV10-3 to TRBJ2-6; 9 bases fit TRBD1. This CDR3 contains 16 residues. V gave up 6 bases and J gave up 1 base; unmatched junction bases: 4. The V gene's germline CDR1 is ENHRY and CDR2 SYGVKD. CDR3 nucleotide sequence: TGTGCCATCAGATCGACAGGGGGATCTGGGGCCAACGTCCTGACTTTC. Its translation is CAIRSTGGSGANVLTF.

The CDR3 nucleotides are TGTGCCAGCAGCTTGGCCTTACGCGAGCAGTACTTC. Its protein is CASSLALREQYF. V usage is TRBV5-6 and J usage is TRBJ2-7; no clear D gene. CDR1 is SGHDT, CDR2 YYEEEE, per germline. Trimming removed 0 bases from V and 6 bases from J, with 7 bases in between. The CDR3 is 12 residues long.

This chain connects TRBV7-9 to TRBJ2-2; a possible D gene is TRBD1 (6 bases). V lost 5 bases and J lost 1, with 8 bases in between. The CDR3 has 14 amino acids. Per the germline V gene, CDR1 is SEHNR and CDR2 is FQNEAQ (reference sequence). Written as DNA, the CDR3 is TGTGCCAGCAGCGTCAGGGGGAACACCGGGGAGCTGTTTTTT. Translated: CASSVRGNTGELFF.

This chain links TRBV5-4 with TRBJ2-7, with D possibly matching TRBD1 (6 bases). Trimming removed 0 bases at V and 1 base at J, with 14 bases between. Germline lookup yields CDR1 SGHNT and CDR2 YYREEE (reference sequence). CDR3 length: 16 amino acids. As DNA, the CDR3 is TGTGCCAGCAGCTTGGCCGGAAAACAGGGTTCCTACGAGCAGTACTTC. It is translated as CASSLAGKQGSYEQYF.

The genes are TRBV7-3 and TRBJ2-1, with 13 bases fitting TRBD2. Germline assignment: CDR1 SGHTA and CDR2 FQGTGA. J lost 8 bases, V lost 4 bases, and 5 bases had no gene match. This CDR3 has 15 amino acids. The CDR3 DNA sequence: TGTGCCAGCAGCTGGACTAGCGGGAGTTCGGATGAGCAGTTCTTC. It encodes CASSWTSGSSDEQFF.

This rearrangement joins TRBV2 to TRBJ2-3; tentatively, D is TRBD2 (5 bases). The CDR3 contains 13 residues. The germline V gene has CDR1 SNHLY and CDR2 FYNNEI. V lost 4 bases and J 8 bases, leaving 13 bases between the germline ends. The CDR3 nucleotides read TGTGCCAGCAGTGCCGGACTTCTGGGTACGCAGTATTTT. Protein sequence: CASSAGLLGTQYF. Full variable domain (missing parts from reference TRBV2 and TRBJ2-3): EPEVTQTPSHQVTQMGQEVILRCVPISNHLYFYWYRQILGQKVEFLVSFYNNEISEKSEIFDDQFSVERPDGSNFTLKIRSTKLEDSAMYFCASSAGLLGTQYFGPGTRLTVL.

The chain recombines TRBV11-2 with TRBJ2-7; 7 bases agree with TRBD1. The CDR3 extends over 13 amino acids. Germline values: CDR1 SGHAT, CDR2 FQNNGV. J was trimmed by 5 bases and V by 5 bases; bases with no gene match: 6. CDR3 nucleotides: TGTGCCAGCAGCGCTCAGACAGGGAACGAGCAGTACTTC. Protein: CASSAQTGNEQYF.

V and J are TRBV29-1 and TRBJ1-2, with 7 bases matching TRBD1. Germline CDR1 reads SQVTM; CDR2 reads ANQGSEA. CDR3 length: 13 residues. Trimming took 3 bases from V and 8 from J; bases not matched to a gene: 9. The CDR3 bases are TGCAGCGTTGATCAAGGGGGCGCGACAGGCTACACCTTC. Translating gives CSVDQGGATGYTF.

The genes are TRBV19 and TRBJ2-2; 7 bases match TRBD2. CDR3 length: 14 amino acids. Germline CDR1 LNHDA, CDR2 SQIVND (reference sequence). V shed 5 bases and J 6 bases; nucleotides not matched to a gene: 6. In DNA form, the CDR3 reads TGTGCCAGTAGTTGGTCGGGAGGTGCCGGGGAGCTGTTTTTT. Protein product: CASSWSGGAGELFF.

J is TRBJ2-7 and V is TRBV10-3; D may be TRBD1 (6 bases). CDR3 length: 14 residues. Germline lookup yields CDR1 ENHRY and CDR2 SYGVKD. V was cut by 3 bases and J by 3 bases, with 12 bases left in between. CDR3 nucleotides: TGTGCCATCAGTGATGACAGGAGCCTCTACGAGCAGTACTTC. It specifies CAISDDRSLYEQYF.

The chain links TRBV4-2 to TRBJ2-2, with no clear D. Germline V gene sequence: CDR1 LGHNA, CDR2 YNFKEQ. CDR3 length equals 17 residues. The V gene lost 0 bases and the J gene lost 4 bases, with 15 bases spanning the gap. CDR3 region: CASSQDRLTPGTGELFF. The CDR3 nucleotides are TGTGCCAGCAGCCAAGATAGGCTCACTCCGGGCACCGGGGAGCTGTTTTTT.

The chain combines TRBV4-3 with TRBJ2-7, with 9 positions matching TRBD1. The V gene's germline CDR1 is LGHNA and CDR2 YSLEER. The CDR3 spans 15 residues. V was pared by 1 base and J by 3 bases, with 4 bases of the junction left unmatched. CDR3 sequence (DNA): TGCGCCAGCAGCCAAGGCGTGACAGGGGGCTACGAGCAGTACTTC. This gives the protein CASSQGVTGGYEQYF.

The chain couples TRBV11-2 to TRBJ2-3; TRBD2 aligns across 8 bases. CDR1 and CDR2 from the germline V gene are SGHAT and FQNNGV. The CDR3 length is 18 residues. The J segment lost 2 bases and the V segment lost 1 base, leaving 11 bases of the junction unmatched. The CDR3 DNA reads as TGTGCCAGCAGCTTAGGAGCGGGAGTAAACCGACTCACAGATACGCAGTATTTT. Protein: CASSLGAGVNRLTDTQYF.

The chain couples TRBV7-3 to TRBJ1-1; D may be TRBD1 (6 bases). The germline V gene has CDR1 SGHTA and CDR2 FQGTGA. Trimming removed 2 bases from V and 1 base from J, with 11 bases in between. The CDR3 is 15 residues long. CDR3 in amino acids: CASSLEGVPNTEAFF. CDR3 nucleotides: TGTGCCAGCAGCTTAGAGGGGGTCCCGAACACTGAAGCTTTCTTT.

This clone was found a few times. This chain links TRBV5-8 with TRBJ1-2; TRBD1 matches at 7 bases. This CDR3 has 14 amino acids. Germline-derived CDR1 and CDR2 are SGHTS and YDEGEE. J was trimmed by 0 bases and V by 2 bases; bases with no gene match: 1. CDR3: CASSFGQANYGYTF. CDR3 nucleotide sequence: TGTGCCAGCAGCTTCGGACAGGCTAACTATGGCTACACCTTC.

The CDR3 bases are TGTGCCAGCAGCTTAGGACTAGCGGGGACCACCTACAATGAGCAGTTCTTC. This encodes CASSLGLAGTTYNEQFF. The rearrangement joins TRBV7-9 to TRBJ2-1; 11 bases fit TRBD2. Germline V gives CDR1 SEHNR, CDR2 FQNEAQ (reference sequence). V gave up 1 base and J gave up 2 bases; unmatched junction bases: 4. The CDR3 totals 17 residues. Full variable domain (remainder filled in from reference TRBV7-9 and TRBJ2-1): DTGVSQNPRHKITKRGQNVTFRCDPISEHNRLYWYRQTLGQGPEFLTYFQNEAQLEKSRLLSDRFSAERPKGSFSTLEIQRTEQGDSAMYLCASSLGLAGTTYNEQFFGPGTRLTVL.

V is TRBV7-6 and J is TRBJ2-2; TRBD1 agrees at 7 bases. Per germline, CDR1 SGHVS and CDR2 FNYEAQ. The CDR3 has 14 residues. The J segment lost 3 bases and the V segment lost 7 bases, leaving 5 bases of the junction unmatched. The CDR3 DNA is TGTGCCAGCAACAGGGGCCGGTACACCGGGGAGCTGTTTTTT. It translates to CASNRGRYTGELFF.

V gene TRBV9 combines with J gene TRBJ2-3; 10 positions match TRBD2. The CDR3 consists of 16 residues. The V and J ends lost 0 bases and 4 bases, in that order; junction bases with no gene match: 5. Germline V gene lookup returns CDR1 SGDLS and CDR2 YYNGEE. CDR3 DNA sequence: TGTGCCAGCAGCGTAGTGATAGCGGGAGGCCCAGATACGCAGTATTTT. Translation: CASSVVIAGGPDTQYF. The entire variable domain, with the rest obtained from reference TRBV9 and TRBJ2-3, is as follows: DSGVTQTPKHLITATGQRVTLRCSPRSGDLSVYWYQQSLDQGLQFLIQYYNGEERAKGNILERFSAQQFPDLHSELNLSSLELGDSALYFCASSVVIAGGPDTQYFGPGTRLTVL.

A word on this clone: The same CDR3 also results from other DNA sequences found in this sample. This chain links TRBV10-1 with TRBJ2-7; 8 bases agree with TRBD1. CDR3 size: 14 residues. CDR1 WNHNN and CDR2 SYGVQD come from the germline V gene (reference sequence). V lost 6 bases to trimming and J lost 1 base; unmatched junction nucleotides: 5. Here the CDR3 DNA reads TGCGCCAGCAGCGTCGGACAGGGTTCCTACGAGCAGTACTTC. Translating it yields CASSVGQGSYEQYF.

This clone was seen once. V gene TRBV11-3 combines with J gene TRBJ1-1, with TRBD1 matching 8 bases. This CDR3 has 17 residues. V lost 5 bases and J lost 0; bases outside the gene matches: 11. Per the germline V gene, CDR1 is SGHNT and CDR2 is YENEEA. This CDR3 is CASSPRSRGLMNTEAFF. CDR3 DNA sequence: TGTGCCAGCAGCCCAAGGAGCAGGGGGCTTATGAACACTGAAGCTTTCTTT.

This clone occurred once. This chain joins TRBV7-8 and TRBJ2-5, with TRBD2 identical over 10 bases. CDR1 is SGHVS and CDR2 is FQNEAQ in the germline V gene. The CDR3 contains 22 residues. Germline trimming cut 4 bases from V and 2 bases from J; bases unmatched to any gene: 25. The CDR3 sequence is CASSSVWASGRGPRRGQETQYF. The DNA of the CDR3 is TGTGCCAGCAGCTCCGTTTGGGCTAGCGGGAGAGGGCCGCGGAGGGGACAAGAGACCCAGTACTTC.